Detailed here is one TCR beta chain. This clone's antigen is unknown. No base quality information exists; no much larger clone differs at one position. This entry belongs to a study of shared clonotypes between healthy human individuals (dated by TCRdb to 2018 to 2020). Some background on the complete study: The cohort included a few men and a couple of women between 18 and 49 years of age. For each donor, CD4 naive and CD4 memory were each run on three plates, CD8 naive on two plates, and CD8 memory on one plate. The study deeply sequenced blood TCR repertoires of about 5 healthy adults to estimate repertoire size and the extent of clonotype sharing between individuals. To increase sequencing depth and limit assay-specific biases, TCR repertoire library preparation and sequencing were carried out by different laboratories using diverse techniques. Between about 0.8 and 9 billion PBMCs per donor were obtained by leukapheresis.

TCR CDR3 regions were amplified from genomic DNA by multiplex PCR using the deep immunoSEQ assay. Extracted genomic DNA from each cell subset was spread evenly across all wells of several immunoSEQ 96-well plates, with each plate serving as a replicate. For sorted subsets, around 0.2 ug genomic DNA, equal to about 30,000 T cell genomes, was loaded into each replicate PCR. Purified libraries were quantified with a Qubit 3.0 fluorometer, sized on a Bioanalyzer 2100, and re-quantified with the KAPA Library Quantification kit. A separate single-read 150-cycle Illumina NextSeq 550 flow cell was used to sequence each immunoSEQ 96-well plate. The paper's data handling went like this. Because only junctional sequences without quality scores were contained in the immunoSEQ output, filtering matching that applied to full-length reads could not be performed. To assign V/J genes and CDR3, sequences were annotated against IMGT germline references using PyIR, a Python wrapper for IgBLAST v1.9. Reads with weak V/J assignments (E-value above 1e-6), missing CDR3, stop codons, out-of-frame junctions, or ambiguous translated residues were removed. V3J clonotypes were defined as sequences sharing an identical inferred V gene, J gene, and CDR3 amino acid sequence. The percentage overlap between two repertoires was calculated by dividing the number of shared unique clonotypes by the size of the smaller repertoire. Repertoire richness was assessed with RTK rarefaction, the Chao1 estimator, and Recon v2.1 estimates of unobserved clonotypes. Generation probabilities for all TCRbeta clonotypes obtained by the gDNA method from a few donors were computed using OLGA. This immuneACCESS table, as held by TCRdb, lists in-frame sequences with V and J called but not all clones. Of the missing ones, under half trace to an unresolved V gene in checked studies; the others have no known cause. V and J calls and clone size are copied from that table; D and trimming were computed from the DNA. Across this sample there are some 2,000,000 clones, with roughly 95% seen only once. The top ten clonotypes cover roughly 1% of the sample.

The research as a whole found: Incomplete sequencing was indicated by rarefaction of sorted-subset datasets, despite the large sequencing depth. Pairwise subsampling led to the expectation that sequencing depth would affect the degree of clonotype sharing among donors. Larger estimated clonotype richness was generally found for naive subsets than for memory subsets. Because the study included only a small number of donors, the genetic and exposure-history diversity represented was limited. Higher generation probabilities were observed for clonotypes shared by all four sorted-subset donors than for non-shared clonotypes. Sharing across several donors was observed for around 5% of naive CD4, under 4% of naive CD8, about 2.3% of memory CD4, and roughly 0.4% of memory CD8 clonotypes. Sampling was limited to blood, and TCR repertoires in tissue likely differ from TCR repertoires in blood.

CD8 naive samples consisted of CD45RO-negative cells that were positively selected for CCR7, yielding a CD45RA+CCR7+ population without TemRA cells. The donors were healthy, HIV-negative adults with no recently reported acute infections or vaccinations. Every donor was a Caucasian adult residing in Nashville, Tennessee, USA. After blood collection by leukapheresis, PBMCs were isolated using Ficoll-Histopaque density gradient centrifugation and then cryopreserved in the vapor phase of liquid nitrogen. Purity and quantity of every magnetically sorted T cell population were checked by analytical flow cytometry. From each sorted fraction, genomic DNA was isolated and quantified by UV absorbance on a Nanodrop 2000c. This TCR was recovered from a man aged 18 to 29 in good health. The sequenced sample was naive CD8+ T cells sorted from blood. The cell subset or site label, read with the paper, signifies: CD45RA+CCR7+.

The CDR3 has the sequence CASSRITGGKTEAFF. The DNA sequence is given as TGCGCCAGCAGCCGGATAACAGGGGGGAAGACTGAAGCTTTCTTT. Recombination joined TRBV4-3 with TRBJ1-1; 8 bases in the junction line up with TRBD1. V and J are trimmed by 4 bases and 5 bases, and the gene matches miss 9 bases of the junction. The CDR3 has 15 amino acids, counting the end cysteine and phenylalanine. Only the CDR3 portion is preserved as DNA: 45 bases, with reading frame beginning at the first base. CDR1 and CDR2, looked up from the germline V gene, are LGHNA and YSLEER.